This TCR beta chain was captured by sequencing in a study of shared clonotypes between healthy human individuals. The V and J ends lost 3 bases and 6 bases respectively, with 9 bases between them. Per the germline V gene, CDR1 is SGHDN and CDR2 is FVKESK. CDR3 size: 12 residues. On this clone itself: Its antigen is not known.

Study-level points and caveats: Clonotypes not shared had lower generation probabilities than those common to all four donors. Sequencing depth was a factor that was expected to affect clonotype sharing among donors.

Over several immunoSEQ plates, each subset's genomic DNA was distributed in even portions. Libraries were prepared by immunoSEQ multiplex PCR; TCRdb keeps only in-frame clonotypes and omits some of them. In the table there are approximately 2.5 million clones, around nine tenths of which are singletons. Donation came from healthy HIV-negative adults that had no recent acute infections or vaccinations. Sequencing used naive CD4+ T cells sorted from blood. This sample's subset: CD45RA+ positively selected. The chain joins TRBV14 to TRBJ2-7; D gene unclear. The receptor was derived from a man between 18 and 35 years old in good health. The CDR3 protein is CASSHLPVEQYF. CDR3 nucleotide sequence: TGTGCCAGCAGCCATCTCCCGGTCGAGCAGTACTTC.